This TCR beta chain was recovered during a study of T-cell memory formation after mild COVID-19 (dated by TCRdb to about 2021). With regard to the full study: Most TCR sequence clusters were specific to one of the two donors. T-cell clones expanding and contracting after mild COVID-19 in a couple of donors were tracked by longitudinal TCRalpha and TCRbeta repertoire sequencing. The cohort was made up of two young adult volunteers, one female and one male, who were previously healthy. Results the study describes overall, beyond this receptor: Only a couple of mild cases were covered by the study, and larger cohorts that include severe cases with pre-infection samples were considered necessary. Balanced CD4/CD8 phenotypes were observed for clones contracting from day 15 to 85, whereas a bias towards CD4+ was observed for a second wave of clones expanding from day 15 to 37. Some responding clones were detected in pre-infection memory, which suggested that pre-existing cross-reactive memory T cells had joined the SARS-CoV-2 response. Contracting CD4+ clones were found mainly in CM and EM memory subsets, while CD8+ clones were enriched in EMRA. The second-wave clones that peaked on day 37 were not confirmed to be SARS-CoV-2 specific.

Sequencing used an Illumina NovaSeq 6000. TCRalpha and TCRbeta cDNA libraries were constructed by 5'RACE with constant-segment primers, with sample barcodes and unique molecular identifiers being introduced. RNA was extracted from every sample with Trizol reagent. Amplification of the libraries took two PCR steps, and the second step added a second sample barcode plus Illumina TruSeq adapters. Libraries were sequenced on an Illumina NovaSeq with 2 x 150 bp paired-end reads. As for the original processing: Demultiplexing of reads and collapsing into UMI-guided consensus sequences were performed with migec v1.2.7. Using mixcr v2.1.11, UMI consensuses were aligned to TRA and TRB V and J templates and then assembled into clonotypes. Expanded or contracted clonotypes were those called significant by both edgeR and NoisET, with noise models trained on biological replicates. For edgeR calls, a false discovery rate-adjusted p below 0.01 and a log2 fold-change threshold of 1 were applied. As an exploratory analysis of dynamics, PCA with hierarchical clustering was applied to max-normalized trajectories of the 1000 most abundant clonotypes. Separately sequenced CD4+ and CD8+ repertoires were used to assign the CD4 or CD8 phenotype of responding clones. TCRdb took the public reads, trimmed them with fastp at Q25, ran MiXCR for clone calling and kept in-frame beta chains. Entries are consolidated by CDR3 protein sequence, retaining the most common genes and DNA. The V and J calls reflect TCRdb's pipeline rather than the authors' work. The sample table shows hundreds of thousands of distinct CDR3 sequences, and 25% are seen once. The ten largest make up approximately 13% of the sample.

Inclusive of the bounding cysteine and phenylalanine, the CDR3 is 15 residues long. Solely the CDR3 DNA is kept, with 45 bases framed from the first base. CDR1 DFQATT and CDR2 SNEGSKA are derived from the germline V gene (reference sequence). For this chain, trimming is 3 bases at the V end and 0 bases at the J end, and the number of junction bases without a gene match is 5. PBMCs were isolated by Ficoll-Paque density gradient centrifugation. As to this clonotype: Its antigen remains unidentified. No base qualities exist here, and no much larger clone lies one base off it.

The source of this sequence is an adult woman who had mild COVID-19 (a few samples of this study predate the infection). The sample titles of this study are shuffled in the database, so cell type and time point are left out; the donor was told from shared clones. The sample consisted of PBMCs or a T cell subset sorted from them (not recorded which). This chain joins TRBV20-1 to TRBJ2-5, with TRBD2 identical over 9 junction bases. The DNA is TGCAGTGCTAGGCGGGAGGGATCCTACCAAGAGACCCAGTACTTC. Its amino acids are CSARREGSYQETQYF.